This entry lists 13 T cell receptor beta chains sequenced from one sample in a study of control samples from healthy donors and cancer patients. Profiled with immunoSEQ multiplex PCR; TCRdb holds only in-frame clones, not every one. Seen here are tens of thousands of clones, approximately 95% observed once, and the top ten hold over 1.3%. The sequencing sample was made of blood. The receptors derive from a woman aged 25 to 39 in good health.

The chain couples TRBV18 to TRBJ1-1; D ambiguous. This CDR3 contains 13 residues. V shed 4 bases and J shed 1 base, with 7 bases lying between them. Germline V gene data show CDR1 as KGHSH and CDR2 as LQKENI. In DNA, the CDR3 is TGTGCCAGCTCACAGCAGGAGAACACTGAAGCTTTCTTT. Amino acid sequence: CASSQQENTEAFF.

The DNA of the CDR3 is TGTGCCAGCAGTTCGAACGAACAGGGCTACGAGCAGTACTTC. Amino acid sequence: CASSSNEQGYEQYF. V gene TRBV6-6 combines with J gene TRBJ2-7; D possibly corresponds to TRBD1 (6 bases). There are 14 residues in the CDR3. Germline-derived CDR1 and CDR2 are MNHNY and SVGAGI (reference sequence). Trimming cost V 4 bases and J 3 bases, with 13 bases left between them.

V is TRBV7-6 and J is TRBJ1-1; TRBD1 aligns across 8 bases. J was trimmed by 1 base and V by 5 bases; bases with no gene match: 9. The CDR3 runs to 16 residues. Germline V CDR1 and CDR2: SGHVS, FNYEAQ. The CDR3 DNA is TGTGCCAGCAGCCCCAATGGACAGGGCTGGAACACTGAAGCTTTCTTT. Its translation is CASSPNGQGWNTEAFF. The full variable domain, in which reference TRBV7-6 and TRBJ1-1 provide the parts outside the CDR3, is GAGVSQSPRYKVTKRGQDVALRCDPISGHVSLYWYRQALGQGPEFLTYFNYEAQQDKSGLPNDRFSAERPEGSISTLTIQRTEQRDSAMYRCASSPNGQGWNTEAFFGQGTRLTVV.

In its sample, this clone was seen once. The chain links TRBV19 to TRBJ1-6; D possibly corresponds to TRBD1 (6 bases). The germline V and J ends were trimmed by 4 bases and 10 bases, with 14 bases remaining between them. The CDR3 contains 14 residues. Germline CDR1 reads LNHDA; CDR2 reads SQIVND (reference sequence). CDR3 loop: CASSRGQLGSPLHF. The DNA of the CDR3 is TGTGCCAGTAGTAGGGGACAACTCGGATCACCCCTCCACTTT.

The CDR3 loop is CASSKTGGAENSPLHF. CDR3 nucleotides: TGTGCCAGTAGCAAGACAGGGGGCGCGGAAAATTCACCCCTCCACTTT. This chain joins TRBV19 and TRBJ1-6; the match to TRBD1 covers 10 bases. The junction had 9 bases not matched to a gene; V was cut back by 6 bases and J by 7 bases. The CDR3 is made up of 16 amino acids. Germline assignment: CDR1 LNHDA and CDR2 SQIVND (reference sequence).

The CDR3 loop is CASTPSNSPLHF. CDR3 coding DNA: TGTGCCAGCACCCCGTCTAATTCACCCCTCCACTTT. The gene calls are TRBV28 and TRBJ1-6, with D hard to call. The V end lost 7 bases, the J end lost 6 bases, and 7 bases lay between the germline ends. Germline V gene sequence: CDR1 MDHEN, CDR2 SYDVKM. The CDR3 runs to 12 residues. Variable domain in full (rest from reference TRBV28 and TRBJ1-6): DVKVTQSSRYLVKRTGEKVFLECVQDMDHENMFWYRQDPGLGLRLIYFSYDVKMKEKGDIPEGYSVSREKKERFSLILESASTNQTSMYLCASTPSNSPLHFGNGTRLTVT.

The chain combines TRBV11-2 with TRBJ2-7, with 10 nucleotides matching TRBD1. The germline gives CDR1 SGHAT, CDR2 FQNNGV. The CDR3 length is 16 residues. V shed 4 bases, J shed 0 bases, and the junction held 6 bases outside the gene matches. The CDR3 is CASSSPGQGSSYEQYF. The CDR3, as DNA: TGTGCCAGCAGCTCCCCGGGACAGGGGAGCTCCTACGAGCAGTACTTC.

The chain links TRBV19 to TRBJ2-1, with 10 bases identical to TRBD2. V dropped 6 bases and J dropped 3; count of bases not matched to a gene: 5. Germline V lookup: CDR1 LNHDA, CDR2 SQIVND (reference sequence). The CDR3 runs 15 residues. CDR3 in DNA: TGTGCCAGTAGATTGACTAGCGGGTTCTACAATGAGCAGTTCTTC. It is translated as CASRLTSGFYNEQFF.

CDR3 sequence: CASSAPPLGAFF. Written as DNA, the CDR3 is TGTGCCAGTAGTGCCCCCCCATTGGGAGCTTTCTTT. The gene calls are TRBV19 and TRBJ1-1; D uncertain. Germline lookup yields CDR1 LNHDA and CDR2 SQIVND (reference sequence). The V and J ends lost 5 bases and 10 bases respectively, with 14 bases between them. This CDR3 spans 12 amino acids.

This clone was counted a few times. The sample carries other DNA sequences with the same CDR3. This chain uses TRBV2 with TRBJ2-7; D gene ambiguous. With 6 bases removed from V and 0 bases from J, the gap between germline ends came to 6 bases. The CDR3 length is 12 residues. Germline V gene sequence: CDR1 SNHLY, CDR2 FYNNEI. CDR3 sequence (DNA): TGTGCCAGCAGGGTTAGCTCCTACGAGCAGTACTTC. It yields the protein CASRVSSYEQYF. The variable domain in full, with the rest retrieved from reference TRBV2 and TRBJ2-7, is EPEVTQTPSHQVTQMGQEVILRCVPISNHLYFYWYRQILGQKVEFLVSFYNNEISEKSEIFDDQFSVERPDGSNFTLKIRSTKLEDSAMYFCASRVSSYEQYFGPGTRLTVT.

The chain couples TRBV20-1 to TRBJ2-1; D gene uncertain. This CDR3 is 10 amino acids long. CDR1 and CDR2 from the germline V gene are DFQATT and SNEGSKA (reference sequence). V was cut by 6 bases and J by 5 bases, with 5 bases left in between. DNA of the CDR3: TGCAGTGCGCTAGACAATGAGCAGTTCTTC. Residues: CSALDNEQFF.

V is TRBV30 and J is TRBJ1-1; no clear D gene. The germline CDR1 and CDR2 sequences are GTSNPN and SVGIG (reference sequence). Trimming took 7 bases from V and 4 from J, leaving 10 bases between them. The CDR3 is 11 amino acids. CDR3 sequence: CALQGFTEAFF. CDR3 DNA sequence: TGTGCCTTACAAGGTTTCACTGAAGCTTTCTTT.

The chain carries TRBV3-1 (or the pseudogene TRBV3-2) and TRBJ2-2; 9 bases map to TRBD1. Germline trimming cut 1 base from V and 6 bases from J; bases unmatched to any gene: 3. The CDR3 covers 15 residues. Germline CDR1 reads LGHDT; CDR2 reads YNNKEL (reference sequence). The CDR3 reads CASSQAGQGPGELFF. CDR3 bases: TGTGCCAGCAGCCAAGCAGGACAGGGGCCCGGGGAGCTGTTTTTT.